Each of the 15 T cell receptor beta chains below was sequenced from the same sample in a study of cytomegalovirus exposure and HLA in healthy donors. Primers included in the PCR were 60 Vbeta and 13 Jbeta primers. TCRdb keeps only in-frame clones here, not all; method: immunoSEQ multiplex PCR. The sample is made up of 150,000 to 200,000 clones, and the top ten hold over 1% of it. Sequencing was carried out using PBMCs. The receptors come from a woman aged 55-69 years in good health and CMV-seronegative.

The chain joins TRBV13 to TRBJ2-7; 7 bases are a match to TRBD1. Unmatched junction bases numbered 6, after V lost 5 bases and J lost 2 bases. This CDR3 region has 14 residues. Germline V gene data show CDR1 as PRHDT and CDR2 as FYEKMQ (reference sequence). The CDR3 coding sequence is TGTGCCAGCAGCATGGGACAGATACCCTACGAGCAGTACTTC. Translation: CASSMGQIPYEQYF.

By frequency, this clone is medium-sized. The CDR3 spells CASSARQSSGNTIYF. CDR3 nucleotide sequence: TGTGCCAGCAGTGCCCGACAATCCTCTGGAAACACCATATATTTT. V usage is TRBV6-1 and J usage is TRBJ1-3; D uncertain. There are 15 residues in the CDR3. The V end was cut by 4 bases, the J end by 0 bases, with 10 bases between. Germline V CDR1 and CDR2: MNHNS, SASEGT.

The rearrangement links TRBV13 to TRBJ2-5, with 13 bases aligning to TRBD2. The trim removed 7 bases at V and 11 bases at J, leaving 19 bases unmatched. Germline V gene data show CDR1 as PRHDT and CDR2 as FYEKMQ (reference sequence). This CDR3 region has 17 residues. The CDR3 DNA sequence: TGTGCCAGCACCCCCGTCGGGACTAGCGGGGTGGGCGTGGAGCAGTACTTC. Its translation: CASTPVGTSGVGVEQYF. The variable domain in full, with the rest retrieved from reference TRBV13 and TRBJ2-5, is AAGVIQSPRHLIKEKRETATLKCYPIPRHDTVYWYQQGPGQDPQFLISFYEKMQSDKGSIPDRFSAQQFSDYHSELNMSSLELGDSALYFCASTPVGTSGVGVEQYFGPGTRLLVL.

V gene TRBV4-3 combines with J gene TRBJ2-7, with D maybe TRBD1 (6 bases). The CDR3 totals 15 residues. V was clipped by 3 bases and J by 0 bases, with 12 bases between them. Germline-derived CDR1 and CDR2 are LGHNA and YSLEER. The CDR3 protein is CASSHRQGRSYEQYF. The CDR3 region has the DNA TGCGCCAGCAGCCACCGCCAGGGGCGCTCCTACGAGCAGTACTTC.

The chain has TRBV15 and TRBJ1-2; 9 nucleotides align to TRBD1. The CDR3 totals 14 residues. Germline-derived CDR1 and CDR2 are LNHNV and YYDKDF (reference sequence). The trim removed 1 base at V and 6 bases at J, leaving 3 bases unmatched. The chain's CDR3 is CATSRGTGVNGYTF. The DNA of the CDR3 is TGTGCCACCAGCAGAGGGACAGGGGTCAATGGCTACACCTTC.

This chain joins TRBV18 and TRBJ1-1; 10 nucleotides align to TRBD1. Looked up from germline, CDR1 is KGHSH and CDR2 is LQKENI. This CDR3 region has 15 residues. J lost 5 bases, V lost 2 bases, and 5 bases had no gene match. The CDR3 protein is CASSPSTGGVTEAFF. CDR3 coding DNA: TGTGCCAGCTCACCATCGACAGGGGGCGTTACTGAAGCTTTCTTT.

The rearrangement joins TRBV18 to TRBJ1-1; 7 bases are a match to TRBD1. The CDR3 runs to 17 residues. Germline CDR1 KGHSH, CDR2 LQKENI. V was clipped by 3 bases and J by 4 bases; unmatched bases: 14. CDR3 loop: CASSPNRGRLATTEAFF. The DNA for the CDR3 is TGTGCCAGCTCACCCAACAGGGGAAGACTGGCGACCACTGAAGCTTTCTTT.

The chain couples TRBV10-3 to TRBJ2-7; D not resolved. V was clipped by 7 bases and J by 0 bases, with 10 bases between them. Germline values: CDR1 ENHRY, CDR2 SYGVKD. This CDR3 comprises 13 residues. The CDR3 is CAINDKVSYEQYF. Here the CDR3 DNA reads TGTGCCATCAACGACAAGGTCTCCTACGAGCAGTACTTC.

About this clone: One end of the junction is discordant with germline, which a read error may explain. V and J are TRBV14 and TRBJ1-2; D unresolved. Germline CDR1 SGHDN, CDR2 FVKESK. CDR3 length equals 11 residues. The CDR3 loop reads CASSQDLQVGF. In DNA form, the CDR3 reads TGTGCCAGCAGCCAAGATCTGCAGGTCGGCTTC.

To note about this clone: The same CDR3 can be traced to other DNA sequences in this sample. The V gene is TRBV2, the J gene TRBJ2-5, with 8 bases matching TRBD1. Germline assignment: CDR1 SNHLY and CDR2 FYNNEI. The CDR3 consists of 13 residues. V dropped 5 bases and J dropped 4; count of bases not matched to a gene: 3. The DNA of the CDR3 is TGTGCCAGCAGTCGGACAGGGCCAGAGACCCAGTACTTC. Its translation is CASSRTGPETQYF.

The CDR3 region is CASLGATGNEKLFF. The DNA of the CDR3 is TGTGCCAGCTTGGGGGCGACAGGGAATGAAAAACTGTTTTTT. The rearrangement uses TRBV6-6 and TRBJ1-4, with 7 bases lining up with TRBD1. Per germline, CDR1 MNHNY and CDR2 SVGAGI (reference sequence). The J segment lost 5 bases and the V segment lost 8 bases, leaving 8 bases of the junction unmatched. The CDR3 spans 14 residues.

This sequence joins TRBV7-3 and TRBJ1-6; D remains ambiguous. From germline, CDR1 is SGHTA and CDR2 FQGTGA. The CDR3 length is 14 residues. Trimming removed 2 bases at V and 10 bases at J, with 12 bases between. CDR3 DNA: TGTGCCAGCAGCTTATTCGGTAGGGAGTCACCCCTCCACTTT. It encodes CASSLFGRESPLHF.

V gene TRBV5-1 combines with J gene TRBJ1-5; D possibly corresponds to TRBD1 (5 bases). V lost 0 bases and J lost 5, with 9 bases in between. This CDR3 spans 14 amino acids. Germline assignment: CDR1 SGHRS and CDR2 YFSETQ. CDR3: CASSLDWGDQPQHF. Written as DNA, the CDR3 is TGCGCCAGCAGCTTGGACTGGGGGGATCAGCCCCAGCATTTT. Supplemented by reference TRBV5-1 and TRBJ1-5, the full variable domain reads KAGVTQTPRYLIKTRGQQVTLSCSPISGHRSVSWYQQTPGQGLQFLFEYFSETQRNKGNFPGRFSGRQFSNSRSEMNVSTLELGDSALYLCASSLDWGDQPQHFGDGTRLSIL.

This chain's CDR3 is CASRAGTSHGYTF. DNA of the CDR3: TGTGCCAGCAGGGCCGGGACTTCTCATGGCTACACCTTC. The rearrangement uses TRBV2 and TRBJ1-2; perhaps TRBD1 as D (5 bases). Germline V gives CDR1 SNHLY, CDR2 FYNNEI. The CDR3 length is 13 residues. V dropped 6 bases and J dropped 6 bases, with 14 bases sitting between them.

The V and J genes are TRBV4-3 and TRBJ1-1; 8 bases agree with TRBD1. This CDR3 comprises 13 residues. V lost 4 bases to trimming and J lost 8 bases; unmatched junction nucleotides: 6. Germline V lookup: CDR1 LGHNA, CDR2 YSLEER. CDR3 DNA sequence: TGCGCCAGCAGCCGCGGGACAGGAGAGGAAGCTTTCTTT. Residues: CASSRGTGEEAFF.